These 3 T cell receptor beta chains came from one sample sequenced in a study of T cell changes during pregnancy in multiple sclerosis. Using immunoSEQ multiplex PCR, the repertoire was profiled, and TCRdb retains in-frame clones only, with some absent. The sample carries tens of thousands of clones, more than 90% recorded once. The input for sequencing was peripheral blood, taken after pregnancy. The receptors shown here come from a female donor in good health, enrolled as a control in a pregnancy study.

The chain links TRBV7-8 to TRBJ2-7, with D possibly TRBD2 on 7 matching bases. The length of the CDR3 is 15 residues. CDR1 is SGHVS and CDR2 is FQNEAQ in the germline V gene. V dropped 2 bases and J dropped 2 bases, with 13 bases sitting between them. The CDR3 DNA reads TGTGCCAGCAGCTTAAGGGGGGGATCCCCCTACGAGCAGTACTTC. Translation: CASSLRGGSPYEQYF.

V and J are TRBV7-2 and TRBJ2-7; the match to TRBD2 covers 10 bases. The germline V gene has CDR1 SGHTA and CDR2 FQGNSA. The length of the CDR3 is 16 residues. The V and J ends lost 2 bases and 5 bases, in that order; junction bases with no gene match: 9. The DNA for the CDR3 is TGTGCCAGCAGCTTAAGGCCTAGCGGGGGAAACCACGAGCAGTACTTC. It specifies CASSLRPSGGNHEQYF.

CDR3 protein: CASRPGTALEKLFF. CDR3 bases: TGTGCCAGCAGACCCGGGACAGCTCTCGAAAAACTGTTTTTT. The rearrangement uses TRBV6-5 and TRBJ1-4; TRBD1 agrees at 7 bases. This CDR3 comprises 14 residues. Losses at the gene ends were 6 bases for V and 8 bases for J; bases not matched to a gene: 9. Germline lookup yields CDR1 MNHEY and CDR2 SVGAGI.